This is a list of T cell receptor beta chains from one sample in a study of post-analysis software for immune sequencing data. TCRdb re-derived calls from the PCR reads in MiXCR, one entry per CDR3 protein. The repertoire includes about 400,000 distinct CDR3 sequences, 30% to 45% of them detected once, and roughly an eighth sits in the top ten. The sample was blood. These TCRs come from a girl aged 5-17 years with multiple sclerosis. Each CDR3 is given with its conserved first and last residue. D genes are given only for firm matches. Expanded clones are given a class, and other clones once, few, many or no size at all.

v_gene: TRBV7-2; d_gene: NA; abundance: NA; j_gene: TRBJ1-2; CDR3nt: TGTGCCAGCAGCTTAGCAGTGGATAACTATGGCTACACCTTC; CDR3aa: CASSLAVDNYGYTF
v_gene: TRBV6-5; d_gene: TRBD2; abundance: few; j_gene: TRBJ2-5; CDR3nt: TGTGCCAGCAGTTCCCCGGGGGGAAGAGAGACCCAGTACTTC; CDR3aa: CASSSPGGRETQYF
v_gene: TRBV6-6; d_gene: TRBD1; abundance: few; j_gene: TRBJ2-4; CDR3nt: TGTGCCAGCTGCCAGACAGGGGCGGGGAACATTCAGTACTTC; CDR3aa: CASCQTGAGNIQYF
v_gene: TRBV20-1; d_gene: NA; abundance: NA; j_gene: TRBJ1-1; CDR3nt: TGCAGTGCTAGCTCCGAGTCGGCGTGGAGCACTGAAGCTTTCTTT; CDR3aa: CSASSESAWSTEAFF
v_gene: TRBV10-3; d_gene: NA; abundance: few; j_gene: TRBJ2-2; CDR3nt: TGTGCCATCGGCACACTGAACACCGGGGAGCTGTTTTTT; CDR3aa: CAIGTLNTGELFF
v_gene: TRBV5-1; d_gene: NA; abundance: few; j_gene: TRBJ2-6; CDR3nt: TGCGCCAGCAGCTTGGACAGGGCCTCTGGGGCCAACGTCCTGACTTTC; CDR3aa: CASSLDRASGANVLTF
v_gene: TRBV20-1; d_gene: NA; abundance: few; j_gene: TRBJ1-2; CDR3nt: TGCAGTGCTAGAGACAGGGGTAGCTATGGCCACACCTTC; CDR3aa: CSARDRGSYGHTF
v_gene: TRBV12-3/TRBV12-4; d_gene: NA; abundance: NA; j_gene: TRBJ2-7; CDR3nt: TGTGCCAGCAGTCCCCCATGGGGGCCCTACGAGCAGTACTTC; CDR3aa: CASSPPWGPYEQYF
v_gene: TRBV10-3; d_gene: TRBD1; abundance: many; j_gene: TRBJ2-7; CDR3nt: TGTGCCACCGCGGGACAGGGGGACTACGAGCAGTACTTC; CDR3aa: CATAGQGDYEQYF
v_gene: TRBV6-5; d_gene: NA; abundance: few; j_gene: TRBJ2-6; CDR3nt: TGTGCCAGCAGTTACTCATGGGGATCTGGGGCCAACGTCCTGACTTTC; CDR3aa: CASSYSWGSGANVLTF
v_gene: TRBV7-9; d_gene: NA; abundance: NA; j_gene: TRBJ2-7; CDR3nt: TGTGCCAGCAGCTTAATGGACTTTGCATCCTACGAGCAGTACTTC; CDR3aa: CASSLMDFASYEQYF
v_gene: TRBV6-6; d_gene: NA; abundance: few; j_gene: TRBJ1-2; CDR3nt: TGTGCCAGCAGTTACTCAGCGGAAAAGAGAGGCTACACCTTC; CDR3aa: CASSYSAEKRGYTF
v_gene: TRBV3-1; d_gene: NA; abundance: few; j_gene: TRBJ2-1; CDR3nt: TGTGCCAGCAGCCAAGACGGGCCCACAGAGCAGTTCTTC; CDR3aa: CASSQDGPTEQFF
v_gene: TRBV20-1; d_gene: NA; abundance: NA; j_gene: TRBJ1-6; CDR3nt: TGCAGTGGGGGGAATTCACCCCTCCACTTT; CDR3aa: CSGGNSPLHF
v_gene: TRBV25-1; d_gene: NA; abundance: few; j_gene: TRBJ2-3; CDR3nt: TGTGCCAGCAGTGTTAGACAAGCCTACACAGATACGCAGTATTTT; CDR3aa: CASSVRQAYTDTQYF
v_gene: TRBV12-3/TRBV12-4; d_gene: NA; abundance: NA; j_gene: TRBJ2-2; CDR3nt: TGTGCCAGCAGTTTAAGGGGGGGGCCGGTCACCGGGGAGCTGTTTTTT; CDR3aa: CASSLRGGPVTGELFF
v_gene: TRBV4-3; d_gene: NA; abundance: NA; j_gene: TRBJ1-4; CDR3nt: TGCGCCAGCAGCCAAGGAAAGGGCATAGGTTCTGAAAAACTGTTTTTT; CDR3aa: CASSQGKGIGSEKLFF
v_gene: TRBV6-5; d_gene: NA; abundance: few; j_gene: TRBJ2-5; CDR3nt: TGTGCCAGCAGTCCCACCGTTTCCTGGGAGCAGTACTTC; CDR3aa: CASSPTVSWEQYF
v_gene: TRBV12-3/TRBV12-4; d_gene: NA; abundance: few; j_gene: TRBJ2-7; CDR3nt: TGTGCCAGCAGAAAGCTAGGGAACTACGAGCAGTACTTC; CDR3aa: CASRKLGNYEQYF
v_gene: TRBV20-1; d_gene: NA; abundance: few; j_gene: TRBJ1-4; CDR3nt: TGCAGTGCTAGACCACTCGGGTACCCTAATGAAAAACTGTTTTTT; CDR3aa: CSARPLGYPNEKLFF
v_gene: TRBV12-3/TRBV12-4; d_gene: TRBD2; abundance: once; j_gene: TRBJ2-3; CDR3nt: TGTGCCAGCAGTGACCTAACGGGGGGGAGCGCAGATACGCAATATTTT; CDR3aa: CASSDLTGGSADTQYF
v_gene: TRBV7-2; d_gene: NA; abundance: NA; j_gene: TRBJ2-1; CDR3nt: TGTGCCAGCAGCACCCCGCTGGAGGGCAATGAGCAGTTCTTC; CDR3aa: CASSTPLEGNEQFF
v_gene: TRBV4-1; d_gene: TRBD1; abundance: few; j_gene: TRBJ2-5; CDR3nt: TGCGCCAGCAGCCAATCTGGGACAGGGCTGTGGGAGACCCAGTACTTC; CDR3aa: CASSQSGTGLWETQYF
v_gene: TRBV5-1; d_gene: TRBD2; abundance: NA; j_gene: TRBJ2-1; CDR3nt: TGCGCCAGCAGCCCAACGAAGACTAGCGGGGACTACAATGAGCAGTTCTTC; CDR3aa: CASSPTKTSGDYNEQFF
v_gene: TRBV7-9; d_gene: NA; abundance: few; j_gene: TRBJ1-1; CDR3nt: TGTGCCAGCAGCGGCCTCGAGGGGAACACTGAAGCTTTCTTT; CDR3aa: CASSGLEGNTEAFF
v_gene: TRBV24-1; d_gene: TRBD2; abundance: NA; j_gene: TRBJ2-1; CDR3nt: TGTGCCACCAGTGATTTGCCTGATAGCGGGGGCCCCTACAATGAGCAGTTCTTC; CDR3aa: CATSDLPDSGGPYNEQFF
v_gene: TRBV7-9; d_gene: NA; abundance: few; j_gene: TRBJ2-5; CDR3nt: TGTGCCAGCAGCTCCAGCGGAGACCAAGAGACCCAGTACTTC; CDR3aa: CASSSSGDQETQYF
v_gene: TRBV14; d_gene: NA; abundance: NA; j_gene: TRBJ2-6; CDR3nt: TGTGCCAGCAGCCAGACAGCTGGGGCCAACGTCCTGACTTTC; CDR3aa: CASSQTAGANVLTF
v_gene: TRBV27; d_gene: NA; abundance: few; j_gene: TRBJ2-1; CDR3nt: TGTGCCAGCAGCGAGGGTCCTATGGCGAGCTCCTACAATGAGCAGTTCTTC; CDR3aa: CASSEGPMASSYNEQFF
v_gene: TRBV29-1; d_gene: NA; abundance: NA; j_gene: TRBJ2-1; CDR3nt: TGCAGCGCTGAACGGACTTCCTACAATGAGCAGTTCTTC; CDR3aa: CSAERTSYNEQFF
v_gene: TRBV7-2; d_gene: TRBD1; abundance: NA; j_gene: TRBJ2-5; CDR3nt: TGTGCCAGCAGCTCAGTCACAGGGGGGACCCAAGAGACCCAGTACTTC; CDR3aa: CASSSVTGGTQETQYF
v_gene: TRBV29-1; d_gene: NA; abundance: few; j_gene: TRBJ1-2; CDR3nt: TGCAGCGTTGTGAACGGGGGCGAACTCTATGGCTACACCTTC; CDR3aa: CSVVNGGELYGYTF
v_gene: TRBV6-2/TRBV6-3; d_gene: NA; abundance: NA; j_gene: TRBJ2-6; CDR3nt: TGTGCCAGCGGGGCCCCCTCTGGGGCCAACGTCCTGACTTTC; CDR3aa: CASGAPSGANVLTF
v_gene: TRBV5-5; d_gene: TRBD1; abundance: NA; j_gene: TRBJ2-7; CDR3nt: TGTGCCAGCAGCTTGGATGACAGGGCTAGCGAGCAGTACTTC; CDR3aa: CASSLDDRASEQYF
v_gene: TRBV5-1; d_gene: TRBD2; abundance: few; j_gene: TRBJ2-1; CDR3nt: TGCGCCAGCAGCCCGGACGTAGCGGGGAGTGAGCAGTTCTTC; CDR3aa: CASSPDVAGSEQFF
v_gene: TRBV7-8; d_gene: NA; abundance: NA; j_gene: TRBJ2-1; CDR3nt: TGTGCCAGCAGCATAGCGCAGAGCTCCCACAATGAGCAGTTCTTC; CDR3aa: CASSIAQSSHNEQFF
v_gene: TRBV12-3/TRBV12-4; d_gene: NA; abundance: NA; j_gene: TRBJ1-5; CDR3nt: TGTGCCAGCAGTGCGGGGGCGGATTTGCCCCAGCATTTT; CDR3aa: CASSAGADLPQHF
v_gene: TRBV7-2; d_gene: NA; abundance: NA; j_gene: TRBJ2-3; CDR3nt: TGTGCCAGCAGCTTAAGCGCGTATACGCAGTATTTT; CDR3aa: CASSLSAYTQYF
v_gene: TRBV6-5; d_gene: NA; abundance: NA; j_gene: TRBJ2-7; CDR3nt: TGTGCCAGCGGCAAGGGGGGTACAGCCTACGAGCAGTACTTC; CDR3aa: CASGKGGTAYEQYF
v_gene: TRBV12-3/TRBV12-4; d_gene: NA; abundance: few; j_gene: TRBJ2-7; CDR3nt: TGTGCCAGCAGCTCCGCGGCATTATCGTACGAGCAGTACTTC; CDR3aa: CASSSAALSYEQYF
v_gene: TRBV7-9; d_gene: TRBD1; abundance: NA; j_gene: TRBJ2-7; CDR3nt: TGTGCCAGCAGCTTAGTCATCACGGACAGGGACTACGAGCAGTACTTC; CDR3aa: CASSLVITDRDYEQYF
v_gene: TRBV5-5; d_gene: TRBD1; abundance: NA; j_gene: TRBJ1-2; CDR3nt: TGTGCCAGCAGACCGACAGGGGGCATTTATGGCTACACCTTC; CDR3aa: CASRPTGGIYGYTF
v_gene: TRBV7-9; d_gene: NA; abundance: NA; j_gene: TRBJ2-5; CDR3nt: TGTGCCAGCAGCGCCCGCCGGGCGGAGACCCAGTACTTC; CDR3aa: CASSARRAETQYF
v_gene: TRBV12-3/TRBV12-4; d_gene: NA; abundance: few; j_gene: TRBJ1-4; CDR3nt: TGTGCCAGCAGTTTCGGGACCCGTTCAACTAATGAAAAACTGTTTTTT; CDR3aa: CASSFGTRSTNEKLFF
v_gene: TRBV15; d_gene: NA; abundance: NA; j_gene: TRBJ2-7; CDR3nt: TGTGCCACCAGCAGACCTGAAGGCAACGAGCAGTACTTC; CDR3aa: CATSRPEGNEQYF
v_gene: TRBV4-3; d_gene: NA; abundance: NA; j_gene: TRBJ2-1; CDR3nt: TGCGCCAGCAGCCAGGGCCCAGGGAAATTACCCTACAATGAGCAGTTCTTC; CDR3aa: CASSQGPGKLPYNEQFF
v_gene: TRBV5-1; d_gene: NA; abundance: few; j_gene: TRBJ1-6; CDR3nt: TGCGCCACCAGGGAGGCAGAGGGTTCACCCCTCCACTTT; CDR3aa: CATREAEGSPLHF
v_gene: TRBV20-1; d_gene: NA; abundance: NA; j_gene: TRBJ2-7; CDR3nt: TGCAGTGCCATCCCAGGTGTCAACGAGCAGTACTTC; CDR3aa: CSAIPGVNEQYF
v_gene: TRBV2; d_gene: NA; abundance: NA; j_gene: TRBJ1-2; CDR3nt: TGTGCCAGCACCTGGGTGGGGGGCCCTGGTGGCTACACCTTC; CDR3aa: CASTWVGGPGGYTF
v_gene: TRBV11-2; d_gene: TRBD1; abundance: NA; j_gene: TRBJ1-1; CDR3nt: TGTGCCAGCAGGCCAGGGGGGTGGAGGACTGAAGCTTTCTTT; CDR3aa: CASRPGGWRTEAFF
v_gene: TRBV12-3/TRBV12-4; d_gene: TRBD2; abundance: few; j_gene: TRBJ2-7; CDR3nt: TGTGCCAGCAGTTTGTTCGGGACTAGCGGGGCCAGGAACGAGCAGTACTTC; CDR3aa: CASSLFGTSGARNEQYF
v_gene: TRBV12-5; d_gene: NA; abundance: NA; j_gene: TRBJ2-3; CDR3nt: TGTGCTAGTGGCACCTCTGGTGTGACAGATACGCAGTATTTT; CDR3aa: CASGTSGVTDTQYF
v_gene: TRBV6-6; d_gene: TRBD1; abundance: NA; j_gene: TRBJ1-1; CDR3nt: TGTGCCAGCAGTCGCCTCAGGGGGGTGGACACTGAAGCTTTCTTT; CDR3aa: CASSRLRGVDTEAFF
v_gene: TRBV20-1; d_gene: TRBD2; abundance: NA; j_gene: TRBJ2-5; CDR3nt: TGCAGTGCTAGGACTAGCGGGGCAGAGACCCAGTACTTC; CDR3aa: CSARTSGAETQYF
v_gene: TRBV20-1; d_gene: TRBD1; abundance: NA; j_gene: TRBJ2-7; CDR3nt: TGCAGTGCTAGTAAAACCCCACCCTCGACAGGGATGGTGGACGAGCAGTACTTC; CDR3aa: CSASKTPPSTGMVDEQYF
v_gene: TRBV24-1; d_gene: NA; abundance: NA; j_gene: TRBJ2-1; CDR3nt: TGTGTCACCAGTGATCCCCGAGGGGCAGGGACCGAGGATGAGCAGTTCTTC; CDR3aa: CVTSDPRGAGTEDEQFF
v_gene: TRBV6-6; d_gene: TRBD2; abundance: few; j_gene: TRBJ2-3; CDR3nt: TGTGCCAGCAGTTCGGGACTAGCGGGACGGGGAGATACGCAGTATTTT; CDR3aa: CASSSGLAGRGDTQYF
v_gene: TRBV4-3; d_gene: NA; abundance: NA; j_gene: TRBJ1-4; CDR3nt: TGCGCCAGCAGCCAAGATAACAGCAACGAAAAACTGTTTTTT; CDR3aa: CASSQDNSNEKLFF
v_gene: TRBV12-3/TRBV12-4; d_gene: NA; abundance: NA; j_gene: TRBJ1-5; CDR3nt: TGTGCCAGCAGTTTCAGACCCTATAGCAATCAGCCCCAGCATTTT; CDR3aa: CASSFRPYSNQPQHF